This TCR beta chain stems from a study of cytomegalovirus exposure and HLA in healthy donors. Study-wide results and caveats: As confirmed in vitro, three CMV-associated chains were specific for CMV antigens.

Researchers ran the PCR with 60 Vbeta and 13 Jbeta primers. The assay was immunoSEQ multiplex PCR, and TCRdb's table has in-frame clones only and misses some. This table has 150,000 to 200,000 clones, over 60% appearing once. CDR3 length equals 11 residues. Germline V CDR1 and CDR2: DFQATT, SNEGSKA (reference sequence). V lost 0 bases to trimming and J lost 4 bases, with 3 bases between them. As concerns this clone: The antigen is unknown.

V usage is TRBV20-1 and J usage is TRBJ2-5; D gene ambiguous. The sample consisted of PBMCs. The sequence derives from a woman between 40 and 55 years old in good health and CMV-seronegative. CDR3 nucleotide sequence: TGCAGTGCTAGAGAACTAGAGACCCAGTACTTC. As protein: CSARELETQYF.